Below, 14 T cell receptor beta chains from the same sample are listed, as sequenced in a study of Graves' ophthalmopathy and Graves' hyperthyroidism. Amplified material comprised TCR beta CDR3 regions derived from RNA transcripts. The first round was an RT-PCR with HTBI primers, and the second round was a multiplex PCR. A single record per CDR3 protein comes from TCRdb applying MiXCR to the multiplex PCR reads. This table holds over 200,000 distinct CDR3 sequences, roughly 27% found once. The specimen sequenced was peripheral blood. The receptor set was obtained from a man between 45 and 60 years old with Graves' ophthalmopathy.

In the case of this clonotype: An end of the junction does not agree with germline; a read error may underlie this. The chain combines TRBV7-8 with TRBJ2-2, with 8 bases that match TRBD2. The CDR3 is 15 amino acids. Germline V lookup: CDR1 SGHVS, CDR2 FQNEAQ. CDR3 DNA sequence: TGTGTCAGCAGCCAGAGCGGGAGACGGACCGGGGAGCTGTTTTTT. Encoded protein: CVSSQSGRRTGELFF.

This clonotype was counted at least ten times. The chain employs TRBV20-1 and TRBJ1-6; no clear D. Germline assignment: CDR1 DFQATT and CDR2 SNEGSKA (reference sequence). V lost 5 bases, J lost 3 bases, and 11 bases lay in between. This CDR3 has 14 amino acids. The CDR3 reads CSAPDGSYNSPLHF. The CDR3 region has the DNA TGCAGTGCTCCGGACGGGAGCTATAATTCACCCCTCCACTTT.

This clonotype has at least ten counts. The chain links TRBV19 to TRBJ1-5; D not certain. From germline, CDR1 is LNHDA and CDR2 SQIVND (reference sequence). The CDR3 is 14 amino acids. V was pared by 7 bases and J by 7 bases, with 17 bases between. The CDR3 protein is CASKPSEGYQPQHF. The CDR3 region has the DNA TGTGCCAGTAAGCCTAGCGAGGGTTACCAGCCCCAGCATTTT.

This clonotype has a count of ten or more. The genes are TRBV7-8 and TRBJ2-7; 10 bases are shared with TRBD1. Trimming took 5 bases from V and 7 from J; bases not matched to a gene: 8. The CDR3 is made up of 14 amino acids. The V gene's germline CDR1 is SGHVS and CDR2 FQNEAQ. The CDR3 DNA reads as TGTGCCAGCAGCATAACCGGGACAGGGGAAGAGCAGTACTTC. Protein product: CASSITGTGEEQYF.

The chain employs TRBV6-5 and TRBJ2-7; 9 bases are shared with TRBD2. CDR3 length equals 15 residues. Germline V gene lookup returns CDR1 MNHEY and CDR2 SVGAGI. With V trimmed by 4 bases and J by 4 bases, 8 bases remained unmatched. The CDR3 spells CASSSTGTSSYEQYF. The CDR3 bases are TGTGCCAGCAGTTCCACCGGGACTAGCTCGTACGAGCAGTACTTC.

This clonotype occurred many times. The rearrangement joins TRBV6-2 or TRBV6-3 to TRBJ2-7; perhaps TRBD1 as D (6 bases). This CDR3 contains 12 residues. V lost 4 bases and J 6 bases, leaving 10 bases between the germline ends. The germline V gene has CDR1 MNHEY and CDR2 SVGEGT. CDR3 amino acids: CASSFRGFEQYF. CDR3 sequence (DNA): TGTGCCAGCAGTTTCAGGGGCTTCGAGCAGTACTTC.

This clonotype occurred many times. This chain connects TRBV6-5 to TRBJ2-7; D gene ambiguous. This CDR3 is built from 15 residues. The germline V gene has CDR1 MNHEY and CDR2 SVGAGI. V shed 5 bases and J shed 2 bases, with 16 bases lying between them. The chain's CDR3 is CASSTPETRPYEQYF. The DNA for the CDR3 is TGTGCCAGCAGTACCCCTGAAACACGGCCCTACGAGCAGTACTTC.

The chain recombines TRBV19 with TRBJ1-1, with unresolved D. This CDR3 is built from 15 residues. Germline V CDR1 and CDR2: LNHDA, SQIVND (reference sequence). Trimming shortened V by 7 bases and J by 1 base, and 16 bases separated the two germline ends. CDR3 nucleotide sequence: TGTGCCAGTACCCCCCATATCCGGGAGAACACTGAAGCTTTCTTT. Amino acid sequence: CASTPHIRENTEAFF.

Ten or more counts support this clonotype. This chain connects TRBV6-5 to TRBJ2-7; D is unclear. Trimming shortened V by 1 base and J by 0 bases, and 13 bases separated the two germline ends. The CDR3 is 16 residues long. Germline V lookup: CDR1 MNHEY, CDR2 SVGAGI. The CDR3 loop is CASSYFLGESSYEQYF. CDR3 nucleotides: TGTGCCAGCAGTTACTTTCTTGGGGAAAGCTCCTACGAGCAGTACTTC.

This clonotype was counted many times. The DNA for the CDR3 is TGTGCCAGCACCCCGGGGAAGGAAGCTTTCTTT. This codes for CASTPGKEAFF. The chain uses TRBV12-3 or TRBV12-4 and TRBJ1-1; D remains ambiguous. The germline V and J ends were trimmed by 7 bases and 8 bases, with 11 bases remaining between them. This CDR3 is 11 amino acids long.

This chain connects TRBV7-9 to TRBJ2-7; D possibly corresponds to TRBD1 (5 bases). This CDR3 has 15 amino acids. The germline gives CDR1 SEHNR, CDR2 FQNEAQ (reference sequence). V was cut by 6 bases and J by 0 bases, with 15 bases left in between. The DNA for the CDR3 is TGTGCCAGCAGTTTGACAGTTACGAGCTCCTACGAGCAGTACTTC. It encodes CASSLTVTSSYEQYF.

In its sample, this clonotype was seen many times. This chain uses TRBV3-1 with TRBJ1-5; 7 nucleotides line up with TRBD1. Germline CDR1 reads LGHDT; CDR2 reads YNNKEL (reference sequence). V gave up 5 bases and J gave up 5 bases; unmatched junction bases: 12. This CDR3 has 16 residues. In DNA, the CDR3 is TGTGCCAGCAGCACAGGGGAGGCCGGGTGGGATCAGCCCCAGCATTTT. It is translated as CASSTGEAGWDQPQHF.

At least ten counts were recorded for this clonotype. This rearrangement joins TRBV4-1 to TRBJ2-5, with 9 bases identical to TRBD1. CDR3 length: 16 amino acids. Germline trimming cut 1 base from V and 5 bases from J; bases unmatched to any gene: 8. The V gene's germline CDR1 is MGHRA and CDR2 YSYEKL. The CDR3 DNA reads as TGCGCCAGCAGCCAAGGGGACAGGGCGCTTCCCGAGACCCAGTACTTC. Translated, it gives CASSQGDRALPETQYF.

The table lists this clonotype with many counts. This sequence joins TRBV11-1 and TRBJ1-1; no definite D call. The germline V gene encodes CDR1 SGHAT and CDR2 FQDESV (reference sequence). The CDR3 covers 11 residues. The V end lost 2 bases, the J end lost 4 bases, and 2 bases lay between the germline ends. The CDR3 spells CASSLSTEAFF. The CDR3 coding sequence is TGTGCCAGCAGCTTATCCACTGAAGCTTTCTTT.